This T cell receptor (beta chain) appears in the sequencing data of a study of shared clonotypes between healthy human individuals. Overall study context: Donors had three CD4 naive, three CD4 memory, two CD8 naive and one CD8 memory plate apiece. Study results and limitations: Estimated clonotype richness was generally higher in naive than memory subsets.

Note on this clone: What it binds is unknown.

Sorted-subset replicate PCR reactions were performed with about 200 ng DNA, corresponding to roughly 27,000 T cell genomes. Method: immunoSEQ multiplex PCR; TCRdb's copy keeps in-frame clones and lacks some. Here the sample spans under 650,000 clones, less than 96% being singletons. The TCR comes from a woman in her 30s in good health. Sequenced input: naive CD4+ T cells sorted from blood. The sample's subset: CD45RA+ positively selected.

For the CDR3, the DNA is TGTGCCAGTAGTATCTGCAGGGTACGGCAGCCCCAGCATTTT. Its translation is CASSICRVRQPQHF. The chain couples TRBV19 to TRBJ1-5; D might be TRBD1 (5 bases). Germline CDR1 and CDR2: LNHDA and SQIVND (reference sequence). The CDR3 contains 14 residues. V gave up 3 bases and J gave up 7 bases, with 13 bases separating them.